One and the same sample provided the 29 T cell receptor beta chains below, sequenced in a study of chemoradiotherapy in HPV16-positive cancers (dated by TCRdb to between 2021 and 2024). The library was produced with the immunoSEQ multiplex PCR assay. TCRdb provides this immuneACCESS table in a form limited to in-frame rearrangements. Some clones are lacking; in checked studies, under half of them reflect an unresolved V gene, and why the rest are absent is not known. The sample contains around 62,000 clones, 85% to 90% of them found a single time. 4% to 5% of the sample is in the top ten clones. Sequenced here: blood, sampled from a patient who underwent chemoradiotherapy. The receptors come from a human donor with HPV-associated anogenital cancer.

Turning to this clone: Its ends do not fully match the called genes, so a read error is possible. The chain recombines TRBV6-5 with TRBJ2-2; 7 bases fit TRBD1. Germline CDR1 and CDR2: MNHEY and SVGAGI. The CDR3 is 15 residues long. CDR3 bases: TGTGCCAGCAGCCCGGGACAGTGCGAACACCGGGGAGCTGTTTTT. Its translation: CASSPGQCEHRGAVF.

The CDR3: CSVVGIGAYEQYF. CDR3 sequence (DNA): TGCAGCGTTGTGGGTATAGGAGCCTACGAGCAGTACTTC. The J gene is TRBJ2-7, the V gene TRBV29-1; D is uncertain. From germline, CDR1 is SQVTM and CDR2 ANQGSEA. CDR3 length equals 13 residues. Deletions cut 4 bases from V and 2 bases from J, with 12 bases between.

V usage is TRBV5-6 and J usage is TRBJ1-2, with D perhaps matching TRBD1 (5 bases). This CDR3 has 16 amino acids. V lost 2 bases and J 5 bases, leaving 19 bases between the germline ends. The germline V gene has CDR1 SGHDT and CDR2 YYEEEE. The CDR3 DNA reads as TGTGCCAGCAGCTTCTTTCAGGGTGCCCCCCTATATGGCTACACCTTC. As protein: CASSFFQGAPLYGYTF.

This clone appeared a single time. The chain employs TRBV19 and TRBJ1-2; D is unclear. The V end was cut by 2 bases, the J end by 0 bases, with 7 bases between. This CDR3 has 14 residues. Germline V lookup: CDR1 LNHDA, CDR2 SQIVND (reference sequence). CDR3 in amino acids: CASSIQQANYGYTF. The CDR3 DNA sequence: TGTGCCAGTAGTATACAGCAAGCTAACTATGGCTACACCTTC.

Concerning this clone itself: The junction departs from germline at one end; a sequencing error may be responsible. This chain links TRBV6-1 with TRBJ2-7; tentative D call: TRBD2 (6 bases). In germline, CDR1 is MNHNS, CDR2 SASEGT. CDR3 length equals 13 residues. This CDR3 is CASRSGSLDEPYF. CDR3 bases: TGTGCCAGCAGGTCCGGGAGTTTGGACGAGCCGTACTTC.

The chain uses TRBV2 and TRBJ2-2, with 7 bases that match TRBD1. Germline V gives CDR1 SNHLY, CDR2 FYNNEI. The CDR3 is 16 residues long. J gave up 0 bases and V 7 bases, and 8 bases lay outside the gene matches. CDR3 residues: CASNRQGVANTGELFF. DNA for the CDR3: TGTGCCAGCAACCGACAGGGAGTGGCGAACACCGGGGAGCTGTTTTTT.

This clone was seen just once. This chain links TRBV5-1 with TRBJ1-4; D possibly corresponds to TRBD1 (5 bases). The CDR3 loop spans 15 amino acids. V lost 0 bases and J lost 5, with 11 bases in between. Germline values: CDR1 SGHRS, CDR2 YFSETQ. CDR3 DNA: TGCGCCAGCAGCTTGGCCCGCAGGGTAAATGAAAAACTGTTTTTT. Protein sequence: CASSLARRVNEKLFF.

This chain uses TRBV18 with TRBJ2-1, with 8 positions matching TRBD1. V lost 3 bases, J lost 7 bases, and 8 bases stayed unmatched. This CDR3 has 15 residues. Germline loops: CDR1 KGHSH, CDR2 LQKENI. For the CDR3, the DNA is TGTGCCAGCTCACCTTCCCGGACAGGGTGGAATGAGCAGTTCTTC. Translated: CASSPSRTGWNEQFF.

J is TRBJ1-1 and V is TRBV29-1, with D hard to call. The V gene's germline CDR1 is SQVTM and CDR2 ANQGSEA. CDR3 size: 15 residues. Trimming cost V 6 bases and J 0 bases, with 17 bases left between them. The CDR3 DNA sequence: TGCAGCGTCGCACCGATATTCGCGATGAACACTGAAGCTTTCTTT. It encodes CSVAPIFAMNTEAFF.

The chain recombines TRBV9 with TRBJ2-3; TRBD1 agrees at 9 bases. The germline CDR1 and CDR2 sequences are SGDLS and YYNGEE. There are 16 residues in the CDR3. With 3 bases clipped from V and 2 bases from J, the junction kept 7 bases outside the gene matches. In DNA, the CDR3 is TGTGCCAGCAGCGAGGGGACAGGGCCTAACACAGATACGCAGTATTTT. This translates into CASSEGTGPNTDTQYF.

This clone was counted once. For the CDR3, the DNA is TGCAGCATTGCCCGGGGGGGGACTACTAACTATGGCTACACCTTC. Its protein product is CSIARGGTTNYGYTF. This chain connects TRBV29-1 to TRBJ1-2, with D maybe TRBD1 (5 bases). Looked up from germline, CDR1 is SQVTM and CDR2 is ANQGSEA. The V and J ends lost 8 bases and 0 bases respectively, with 19 bases between them. The CDR3 sequence is 15 residues long.

This clone was seen once. This chain links TRBV6-5 with TRBJ1-6, with a weak D call TRBD1 (5 bases). The CDR3 totals 14 residues. V was clipped by 7 bases and J by 4 bases, with 11 bases between them. Germline loops: CDR1 MNHEY, CDR2 SVGAGI. The CDR3 DNA reads TGTGCCAGCAAGCAGACAGAGTATAATTCACCCCTCCACTTT. Protein product: CASKQTEYNSPLHF.

This chain connects TRBV18 to TRBJ1-5; 8 bases fit TRBD1. Germline CDR1 is KGHSH and CDR2 is LQKENI. With V trimmed by 3 bases and J by 1 base, 8 bases remained unmatched. This CDR3 has 17 residues. CDR3 in amino acids: CASSPPTGGKSNQPQHF. CDR3 bases: TGTGCCAGCTCACCTCCAACAGGGGGGAAAAGCAATCAGCCCCAGCATTTT.

The V and J genes are TRBV18 and TRBJ2-7; D remains ambiguous. This CDR3 spans 11 amino acids. Trimming removed 6 bases at V and 5 bases at J, with 8 bases between. Germline V gene sequence: CDR1 KGHSH, CDR2 LQKENI. The CDR3 reads CASSPADEQYF. The CDR3 DNA reads as TGTGCCAGCTCCCCTGCGGACGAGCAGTACTTC.

The V gene is TRBV11-2, the J gene TRBJ1-3; the D is unclear. V gave up 1 base and J gave up 5 bases, with 3 bases separating them. Germline V gene data show CDR1 as SGHAT and CDR2 as FQNNGV. This CDR3 contains 12 residues. The DNA for the CDR3 is TGTGCCAGCAGCTTAGGGAGAAACACCATATATTTT. It specifies CASSLGRNTIYF.

J is TRBJ2-1 and V is TRBV10-1, with 9 nucleotides matching TRBD2. The CDR3 extends over 15 amino acids. The germline V gene has CDR1 WNHNN and CDR2 SYGVQD (reference sequence). Trimming cost V 4 bases and J 3 bases; bases outside gene matches: 4. This chain's CDR3 is CASSGRLADYNEQFF. The CDR3 DNA reads TGCGCCAGCAGTGGGAGACTAGCGGACTACAATGAGCAGTTCTTC.

The chain links TRBV6-1 to TRBJ2-1; 7 bases are a match to TRBD1. The CDR3 consists of 18 residues. The germline V gene encodes CDR1 MNHNS and CDR2 SASEGT. The V segment lost 1 base and the J segment 0 bases; nucleotides outside the gene matches: 9. This chain's CDR3 is CASSEGQGDTSSYNEQFF. The CDR3 coding sequence is TGTGCCAGCAGTGAAGGGCAGGGGGATACGAGCTCCTACAATGAGCAGTTCTTC.

This rearrangement joins TRBV14 to TRBJ1-2; D gene uncertain. The CDR3 covers 12 residues. Germline CDR1 SGHDN, CDR2 FVKESK. V lost 0 bases and J lost 9, with 8 bases in between. CDR3 loop: CASSQDRRRYTF. The CDR3 DNA follows: TGTGCCAGCAGCCAAGATAGACGGCGCTACACCTTC.

The J gene is TRBJ2-6, the V gene TRBV14; TRBD2 is a possible D gene (6 bases). Germline V lookup: CDR1 SGHDN, CDR2 FVKESK. The CDR3 is 15 residues long. V lost 4 bases and J lost 0, with 7 bases in between. This chain's CDR3 is CASSRGNSGANVLTF. CDR3 nucleotide sequence: TGTGCCAGCAGCCGCGGGAACTCTGGGGCCAACGTCCTGACTTTC.

The V gene is TRBV7-9, the J gene TRBJ2-3, with 8 bases lining up with TRBD2. V dropped 6 bases and J dropped 3; count of bases not matched to a gene: 11. CDR1 is SEHNR and CDR2 is FQNEAQ in the germline V gene (reference sequence). The CDR3 extends over 16 amino acids. The CDR3 spells CASRSTGTSWTDTQYF. Here the CDR3 DNA reads TGTGCCAGCAGGTCCACCGGGACTAGTTGGACAGATACGCAGTATTTT. Using reference TRBV7-9 and TRBJ2-3 for the parts outside the CDR3, the full variable domain is DTGVSQNPRHKITKRGQNVTFRCDPISEHNRLYWYRQTLGQGPEFLTYFQNEAQLEKSRLLSDRFSAERPKGSFSTLEIQRTEQGDSAMYLCASRSTGTSWTDTQYFGPGTRLTVL.

Here the CDR3 reads CASSEIGARRGEKLFF. The CDR3 nucleotides are TGTGCCAGCAGTGAAATAGGCGCGCGACGGGGTGAAAAACTGTTTTTT. The chain has TRBV2 and TRBJ1-4; D is ambiguous. Germline assignment: CDR1 SNHLY and CDR2 FYNNEI. Between the trimmed V and J ends, which lost 2 bases and 7 bases, there was a span of 17 bases. This CDR3 has 16 residues.

The chain uses TRBV19 and TRBJ1-5; D possibly corresponds to TRBD1 (5 bases). Trimming left V 6 bases short and J 5 bases short, with 11 bases between. Germline V gives CDR1 LNHDA, CDR2 SQIVND (reference sequence). This CDR3 has 13 residues. CDR3 sequence (DNA): TGTGCCAGTAGCAGGGTGGCGGATCAGCCCCAGCATTTT. Translating gives CASSRVADQPQHF.

V is TRBV27 and J is TRBJ2-7, with a tentative D call TRBD2 (7 bases). The CDR3 runs 15 residues. Germline CDR1 and CDR2: MNHEY and SMNVEV (reference sequence). V lost 3 bases to trimming and J lost 0 bases, with 12 bases between them. The CDR3 coding sequence is TGTGCCAGCAGTTTTGGGGGCGGGGGCTCCTACGAGCAGTACTTC. Protein product: CASSFGGGGSYEQYF.

The rearrangement links TRBV4-1 to TRBJ1-2; 9 bases map to TRBD1. CDR1 MGHRA and CDR2 YSYEKL come from the germline V gene. This CDR3 is built from 15 residues. V was clipped by 3 bases and J by 3 bases; unmatched bases: 5. For the CDR3, the DNA is TGCGCCAGCAGCCAGATGGGGACAGGGCACTATGGCTACACCTTC. Its translation is CASSQMGTGHYGYTF.

The chain recombines TRBV5-4 with TRBJ2-1; 11 positions agree with TRBD2. V lost 7 bases, J lost 2 bases, and 8 bases stayed unmatched. This CDR3 is 16 amino acids long. CDR1 and CDR2 (germline): SGHNT, YYREEE (reference sequence). This CDR3 reads CASAPGGLAAYNEQFF. CDR3 nucleotides: TGTGCCAGCGCCCCTGGGGGACTAGCGGCCTACAATGAGCAGTTCTTC.

This sequence joins TRBV10-1 and TRBJ2-5; D might be TRBD1 (5 bases). CDR1 and CDR2 from the germline V gene are WNHNN and SYGVQD (reference sequence). V lost 3 bases and J 7 bases, leaving 12 bases between the germline ends. The CDR3 loop spans 13 amino acids. The CDR3 spells CASSEQAAGTQYF. The CDR3 DNA sequence: TGCGCCAGCAGTGAACAGGCGGCTGGGACCCAGTACTTC.

The V gene is TRBV28, the J gene TRBJ1-2; no firm D call. Trimming took off 6 bases at V and 3 bases at J, with 14 bases between the two ends. This CDR3 contains 14 residues. Germline loops: CDR1 MDHEN, CDR2 SYDVKM. CDR3 sequence reads: CASRPPGRDYGYTF. The CDR3 DNA reads TGTGCCAGCAGACCCCCGGGCCGGGACTATGGCTACACCTTC.

V usage is TRBV30 and J usage is TRBJ2-2; D remains unclear. V was cut by 4 bases and J by 1 base, with 7 bases left in between. Germline loops: CDR1 GTSNPN, CDR2 SVGIG (reference sequence). The CDR3 has 13 amino acids. The CDR3 reads CAWMWMNTGELFF. CDR3 bases: TGTGCCTGGATGTGGATGAACACCGGGGAGCTGTTTTTT.

This clone has a single count. This chain uses TRBV28 with TRBJ1-1; no firm D call. V was cut by 5 bases and J by 11 bases, with 15 bases left in between. This CDR3 region has 12 residues. Germline CDR1 reads MDHEN; CDR2 reads SYDVKM. CDR3 nucleotides: TGTGCCAGCAGTCCCCGCAGGACTAATGCTTTCTTT. Protein: CASSPRRTNAFF.